This T cell receptor beta chain originates from a study of T cell responses to AZD1222 COVID-19 vaccine. Clones were sequenced by immunoSEQ multiplex PCR, and TCRdb holds only the in-frame ones, with some missing. The table includes 130,000 to 150,000 clones, over 75% detected once. The CDR3 runs to 14 residues. The germline V gene encodes CDR1 KGHDR and CDR2 SFDVKD. V lost 10 bases, J lost 1 base, and 15 bases lay in between. The sequenced sample was peripheral blood, obtained on day 0 of AZD1222 vaccination. The chain has TRBV24-1 and TRBJ1-1, with no clear D. The receptor was derived from an adult in good health. Here the CDR3 reads CATSDRAGNTEAFF. DNA for the CDR3: TGTGCCACTTCGGACCGGGCGGGGAACACTGAAGCTTTCTTT.